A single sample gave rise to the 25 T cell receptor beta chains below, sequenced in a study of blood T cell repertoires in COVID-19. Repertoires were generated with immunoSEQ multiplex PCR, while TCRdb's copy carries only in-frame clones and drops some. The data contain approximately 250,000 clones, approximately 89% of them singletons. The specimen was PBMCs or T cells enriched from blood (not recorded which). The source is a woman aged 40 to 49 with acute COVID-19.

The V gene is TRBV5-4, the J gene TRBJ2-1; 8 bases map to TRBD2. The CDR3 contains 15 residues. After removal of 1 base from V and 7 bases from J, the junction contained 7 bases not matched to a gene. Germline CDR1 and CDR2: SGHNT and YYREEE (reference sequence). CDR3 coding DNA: TGTGCCAGCAGCTTGTCCACTAGCGGTGGGAATGAGCAGTTCTTC. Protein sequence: CASSLSTSGGNEQFF.

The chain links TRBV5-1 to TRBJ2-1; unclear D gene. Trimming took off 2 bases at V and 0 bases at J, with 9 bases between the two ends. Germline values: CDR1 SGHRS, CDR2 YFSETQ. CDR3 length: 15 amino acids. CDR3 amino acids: CASSLSAVSYNEQFF. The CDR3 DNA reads TGCGCCAGCAGCTTATCCGCGGTCTCCTACAATGAGCAGTTCTTC.

CDR3 residues: CAISESVVLTEAFF. DNA for the CDR3: TGTGCCATCAGTGAGTCGGTGGTACTGACTGAAGCTTTCTTT. The chain is built from TRBV10-3 and TRBJ1-1; no definite D call. From germline, CDR1 is ENHRY and CDR2 SYGVKD. The CDR3 runs to 14 residues. V was cut by 0 bases and J by 5 bases, with 10 bases left in between.

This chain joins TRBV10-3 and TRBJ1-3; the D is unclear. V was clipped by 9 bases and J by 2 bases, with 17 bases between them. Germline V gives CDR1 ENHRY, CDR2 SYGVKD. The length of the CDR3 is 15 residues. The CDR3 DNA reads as TGTGCCATGTTACGGGATCTCCCTCCTGGAAACACCATATATTTT. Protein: CAMLRDLPPGNTIYF.

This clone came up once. This chain's CDR3 is CASRPAGLGIYYGYTF. The CDR3 DNA sequence: TGTGCCAGCAGACCCGCGGGCCTTGGGATTTACTATGGCTACACCTTC. This chain links TRBV5-6 with TRBJ1-2; D unresolved. This CDR3 is 16 amino acids long. Germline lookup yields CDR1 SGHDT and CDR2 YYEEEE. V lost 5 bases and J 3 bases, leaving 20 bases between the germline ends.

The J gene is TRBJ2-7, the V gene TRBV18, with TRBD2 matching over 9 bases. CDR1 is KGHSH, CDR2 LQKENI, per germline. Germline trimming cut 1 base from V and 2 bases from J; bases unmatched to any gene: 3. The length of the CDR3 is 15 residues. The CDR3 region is CASSPRGLAAYEQYF. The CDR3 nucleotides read TGTGCCAGCTCACCACGGGGACTAGCAGCCTACGAGCAGTACTTC.

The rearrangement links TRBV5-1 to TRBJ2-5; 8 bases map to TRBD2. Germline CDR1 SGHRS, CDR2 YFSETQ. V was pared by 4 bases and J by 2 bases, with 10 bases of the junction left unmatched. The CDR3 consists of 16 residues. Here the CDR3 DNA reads TGCGCCAGCAGCCATTGGAGGGGACTAGTTCAAGAGACCCAGTACTTC. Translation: CASSHWRGLVQETQYF.

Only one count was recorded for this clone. CDR3 protein: CASSYLAGSTDTQYF. The DNA of the CDR3 is TGTGCCAGCAGTTACCTAGCGGGAAGCACAGATACGCAGTATTTT. This sequence joins TRBV6-5 and TRBJ2-3; 9 bases are a match to TRBD2. Trimming took 2 bases from V and 0 from J; bases not matched to a gene: 0. The CDR3 runs to 15 residues. The germline CDR1 and CDR2 sequences are MNHEY and SVGAGI.

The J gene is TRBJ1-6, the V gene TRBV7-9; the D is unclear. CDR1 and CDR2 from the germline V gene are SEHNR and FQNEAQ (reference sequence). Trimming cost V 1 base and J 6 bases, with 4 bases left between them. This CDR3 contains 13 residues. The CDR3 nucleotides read TGTGCCAGCAGCTTAGGAGCTAATTCACCCCTCCACTTT. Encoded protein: CASSLGANSPLHF. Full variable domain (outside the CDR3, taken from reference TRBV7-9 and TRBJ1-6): DTGVSQNPRHKITKRGQNVTFRCDPISEHNRLYWYRQTLGQGPEFLTYFQNEAQLEKSRLLSDRFSAERPKGSFSTLEIQRTEQGDSAMYLCASSLGANSPLHFGNGTRLTVT.

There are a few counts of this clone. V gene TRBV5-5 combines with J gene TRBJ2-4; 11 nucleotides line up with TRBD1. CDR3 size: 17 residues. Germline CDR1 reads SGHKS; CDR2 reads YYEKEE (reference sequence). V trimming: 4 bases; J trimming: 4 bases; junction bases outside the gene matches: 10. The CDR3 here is CASSPRIGTGGKNIQYF. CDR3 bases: TGTGCCAGCAGCCCCCGTATCGGGACAGGGGGGAAAAACATTCAGTACTTC.

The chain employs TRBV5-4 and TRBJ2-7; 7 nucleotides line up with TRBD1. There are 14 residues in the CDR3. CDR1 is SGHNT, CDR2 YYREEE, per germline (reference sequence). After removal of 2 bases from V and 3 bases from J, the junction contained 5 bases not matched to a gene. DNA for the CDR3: TGTGCCAGCAGCTTTGGGGGACAGTTCTACGAGCAGTACTTC. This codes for CASSFGGQFYEQYF.

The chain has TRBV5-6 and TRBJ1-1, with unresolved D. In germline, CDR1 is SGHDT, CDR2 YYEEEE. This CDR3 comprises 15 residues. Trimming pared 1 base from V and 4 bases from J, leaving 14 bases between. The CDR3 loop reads CASSLRYRTLTEAFF. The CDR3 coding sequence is TGTGCCAGCAGCTTGCGGTACCGGACTCTCACTGAAGCTTTCTTT.

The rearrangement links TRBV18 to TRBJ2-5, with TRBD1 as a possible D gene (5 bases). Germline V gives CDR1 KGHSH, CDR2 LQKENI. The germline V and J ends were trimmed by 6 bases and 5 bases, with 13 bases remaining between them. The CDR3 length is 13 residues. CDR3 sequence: CASSLRVAETQYF. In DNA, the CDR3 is TGTGCCAGCTCCCTCAGGGTTGCGGAGACCCAGTACTTC.

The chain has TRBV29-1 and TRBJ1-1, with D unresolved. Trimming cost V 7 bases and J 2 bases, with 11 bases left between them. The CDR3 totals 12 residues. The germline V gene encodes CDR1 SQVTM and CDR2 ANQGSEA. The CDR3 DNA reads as TGCAGCGCCCGAAGGAGTAACACTGAAGCTTTCTTT. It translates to CSARRSNTEAFF.

The CDR3 protein is CASSLYERQNTEAFF. The CDR3 DNA is TGCGCCAGCAGCTTGTATGAGAGACAGAACACTGAAGCTTTCTTT. V gene TRBV5-1 combines with J gene TRBJ1-1; D unclear. In germline, CDR1 is SGHRS, CDR2 YFSETQ. V was cut by 1 base and J by 1 base, with 11 bases left in between. This CDR3 spans 15 amino acids.

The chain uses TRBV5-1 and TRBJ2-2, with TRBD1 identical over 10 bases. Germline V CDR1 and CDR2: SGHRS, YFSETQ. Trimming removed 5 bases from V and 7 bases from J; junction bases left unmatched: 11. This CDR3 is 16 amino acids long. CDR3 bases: TGCGCCAGCAGGTGGGAACTGACAGGGGGCAGCGGGGAGCTGTTTTTT. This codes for CASRWELTGGSGELFF.

The CDR3 nucleotides read TGTGCCAGCAGTCCCGGGGGACGGTATGGCTACACCTTC. It codes for CASSPGGRYGYTF. The chain recombines TRBV11-2 with TRBJ1-2; D might be TRBD1 (5 bases). The CDR3 has 13 residues. Germline CDR1 reads SGHAT; CDR2 reads FQNNGV. Between the trimmed V and J ends, which lost 6 bases and 5 bases, there was a span of 13 bases.

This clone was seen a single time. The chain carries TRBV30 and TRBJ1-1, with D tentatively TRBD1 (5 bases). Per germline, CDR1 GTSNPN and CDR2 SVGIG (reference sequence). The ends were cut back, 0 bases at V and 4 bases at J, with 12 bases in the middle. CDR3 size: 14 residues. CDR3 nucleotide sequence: TGTGCCTGGAGTGTAGGCCAGGGCGCCACTGAAGCTTTCTTT. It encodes CAWSVGQGATEAFF.

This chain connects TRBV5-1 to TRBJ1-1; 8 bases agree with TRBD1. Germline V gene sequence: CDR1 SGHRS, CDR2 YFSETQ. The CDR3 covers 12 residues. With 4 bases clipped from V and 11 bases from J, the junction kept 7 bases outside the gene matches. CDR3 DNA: TGCGCCAGCAGCCAGGACAGGGTCGTGGCTTTCTTT. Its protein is CASSQDRVVAFF.

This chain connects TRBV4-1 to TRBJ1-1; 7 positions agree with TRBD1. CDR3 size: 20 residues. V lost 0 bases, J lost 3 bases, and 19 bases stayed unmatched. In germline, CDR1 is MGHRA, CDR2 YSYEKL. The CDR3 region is CASSQDGGDSSFGGDTEAFF. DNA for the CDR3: TGCGCCAGCAGCCAAGACGGGGGGGACAGCTCCTTTGGCGGGGACACTGAAGCTTTCTTT.

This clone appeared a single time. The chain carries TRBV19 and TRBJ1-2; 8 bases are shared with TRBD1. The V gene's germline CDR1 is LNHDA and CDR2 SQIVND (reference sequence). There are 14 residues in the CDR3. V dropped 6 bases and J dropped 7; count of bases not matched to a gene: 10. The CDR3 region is CASSLPGQGSGYTF. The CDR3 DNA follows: TGTGCCAGTAGCCTACCAGGACAGGGAAGTGGCTACACCTTC.

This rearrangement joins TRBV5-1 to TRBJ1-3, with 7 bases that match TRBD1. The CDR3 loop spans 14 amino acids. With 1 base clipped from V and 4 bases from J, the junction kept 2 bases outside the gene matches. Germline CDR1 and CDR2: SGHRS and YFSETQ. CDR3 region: CASSLTGEGNTIYF. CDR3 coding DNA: TGCGCCAGCAGCTTGACAGGGGAAGGAAACACCATATATTTT.

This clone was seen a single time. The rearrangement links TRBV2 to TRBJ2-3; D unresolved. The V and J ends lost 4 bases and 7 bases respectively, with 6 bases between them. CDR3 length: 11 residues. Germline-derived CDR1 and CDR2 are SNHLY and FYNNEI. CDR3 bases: TGTGCCAGCAGTGCGGGTAATACGCAGTATTTT. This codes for CASSAGNTQYF. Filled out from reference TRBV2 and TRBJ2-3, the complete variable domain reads EPEVTQTPSHQVTQMGQEVILRCVPISNHLYFYWYRQILGQKVEFLVSFYNNEISEKSEIFDDQFSVERPDGSNFTLKIRSTKLEDSAMYFCASSAGNTQYFGPGTRLTVL.

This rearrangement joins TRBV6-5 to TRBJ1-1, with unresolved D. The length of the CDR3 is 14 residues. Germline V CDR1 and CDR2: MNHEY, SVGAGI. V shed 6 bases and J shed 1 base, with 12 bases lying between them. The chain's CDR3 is CASSYLGRNTEAFF. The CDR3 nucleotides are TGTGCCAGCAGCTATCTTGGGAGGAACACTGAAGCTTTCTTT.

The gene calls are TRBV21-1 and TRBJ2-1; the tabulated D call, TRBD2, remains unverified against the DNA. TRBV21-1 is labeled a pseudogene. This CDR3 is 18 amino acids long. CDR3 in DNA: TGTGCCAGCAGCAAAGAAGGTAGCGGGGAATATACCTACAATGAGCAGTTCTTC. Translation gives CASSKEGSGEYTYNEQFF.